This is a list of T cell receptor beta chains from one sample in a study of T cell responses to AZD1222 COVID-19 vaccine. Assay used: immunoSEQ multiplex PCR; TCRdb lists only in-frame clones, some missing. The data hold 100,000 to 120,000 clones, with more than 70% observed a single time. Sample: peripheral blood, taken on day 0 of AZD1222 vaccination. These receptor sequences come from an adult in good health. CDR3s include the opening cysteine and the closing phenylalanine or tryptophan. The D gene is left open where the match is weak. Size is stated for part of the rows, as once, few or many counts, or as a class when the clone is expanded.

v_gene	abundance	d_gene	j_gene	CDR3nt	CDR3aa
TRBV4-1	.	.	TRBJ1-5	TGCGCCAGCAGCCAAACCCAGGCTAGCAATCAGCCCCAGCATTTT	CASSQTQASNQPQHF
TRBV5-1	.	TRBD2	TRBJ2-7	TGCGCCAGCAGCTTGTTTGCTAGCGGGAGCTCCTACGAGCAGTACTTC	CASSLFASGSSYEQYF
TRBV7-9	.	.	TRBJ1-2	TGTGCCAGCAGCTTGTTAGGCGGATACTATGGCTACACCTTC	CASSLLGGYYGYTF
TRBV28	once	.	TRBJ2-7	TGTGCCAGCAGCTCCCCCCCTTATGAGCAGTACTTC	CASSSPPYEQYF
TRBV7-2	.	.	TRBJ1-1	TGTGCCAGCAGCTTAATCCTGAACACTGAAGCTTTCTTT	CASSLILNTEAFF
TRBV27	.	.	TRBJ2-6	TGTGCCAGCAGTTCCGGGACGGTCCCTTCTGGGGCCAACGTCCTGACTTTC	CASSSGTVPSGANVLTF
TRBV7-9	.	.	TRBJ2-7	TGTGCCAGCAGCTTGGGGGGACAATCCTACGAGCAGTACTTC	CASSLGGQSYEQYF
TRBV30	.	.	TRBJ1-4	TGTGCCTGGAGTCTCGTACCAGGTGAAAAACTGTTTTTT	CAWSLVPGEKLFF
TRBV6-6	.	TRBD1	TRBJ1-2	TGTGCCAGCAGTGCCGGGACAGGGGGCAGGTATGGCTACACCTTC	CASSAGTGGRYGYTF
TRBV3-1/TRBV3-2	.	TRBD1	TRBJ1-1	TGTGCCAGCCGGGACAGAATATTCACTGAAGCTTTCTTT	CASRDRIFTEAFF
TRBV9	.	.	TRBJ1-1	TGTGCCAGCAGCGGGGCGGGGGCCGAGAGCACTGAAGCTTTCTTT	CASSGAGAESTEAFF
TRBV28	.	.	TRBJ1-2	TGTGCCAGCAGCCCAGGGGCAGCTAACTATGGCTACACCTTC	CASSPGAANYGYTF
TRBV2	.	.	TRBJ2-2	TGTGCCAGCGGGAGAGCATCGAACACCGGGGAGCTGTTTTTT	CASGRASNTGELFF
TRBV7-2	.	.	TRBJ1-1	TGTGCCAGCAGCTTAATTGCCCAGGGAGGGAGGACTGAAGCTTTCTTT	CASSLIAQGGRTEAFF
TRBV6-5	once	TRBD1	TRBJ1-2	TGTGCCAGCGGACAGGGGGCGAACTATGGCTACACCTTC	CASGQGANYGYTF
TRBV3-1/TRBV3-2	.	.	TRBJ2-2	TGTGCCAGCAGCCAAGAAACCGGGGAGCTGTTTTTT	CASSQETGELFF
TRBV30	.	.	TRBJ1-1	TGTGCCTGGAAGGCTGGCAGGGCATACACTGAAGCTTTCTTT	CAWKAGRAYTEAFF
TRBV4-3	few	.	TRBJ2-1	TGCGCCAGCAGCCAAGACCCGGGCGGTGAGCAGTTCTTC	CASSQDPGGEQFF
TRBV7-9	few	.	TRBJ1-1	TGTGCCAGCAGCTTACGGACTAGACAGAACACTGAAGCTTTCTTT	CASSLRTRQNTEAFF
TRBV24-1	.	.	TRBJ2-4	TGTGCCACCAACAGGGCAGGGGAAAACATTCAGTACTTC	CATNRAGENIQYF
TRBV2	.	TRBD1	TRBJ1-5	TGTGCCAGCAGTGAATTAAGAGGGGGCCGGAATCAGCCCCAGCATTTT	CASSELRGGRNQPQHF
TRBV5-8	.	TRBD2	TRBJ2-7	TGTGCCAGCGAACCCGGGACTAGGGGACTAGGTGAGCAGTACTTC	CASEPGTRGLGEQYF
TRBV19	.	.	TRBJ1-2	TGTGCCAGTAGTATCTCAGGGGCAATTAACTATGGCTACACCTTC	CASSISGAINYGYTF
TRBV18	.	TRBD1	TRBJ1-1	TGTGCCAGCTCACCCCCGGGGACAGCCATGAACACTGAAGCTTTCTTT	CASSPPGTAMNTEAFF
TRBV6-5	.	.	TRBJ1-6	TGTGCCAGCAGTTACGAGCCCACAGGGAACGGCCAGCGCCTCCACTTT	CASSYEPTGNGQRLHF
TRBV19	.	.	TRBJ1-2	TGTGCCAGTAGTCTCTCCCCCACAGGGACCTATGGCTACACCTTC	CASSLSPTGTYGYTF
TRBV7-6	.	.	TRBJ1-5	TGTGCCAGCAGCCTGAGCGGACGGGAGAGCAATCAGCCCCAGCATTTT	CASSLSGRESNQPQHF
TRBV11-2	.	.	TRBJ1-2	TGTGCCAGCAGCCGGGCCCTCGGACAGTTTGGTGGCTACACCTTC	CASSRALGQFGGYTF
TRBV4-1	once	TRBD1	TRBJ1-6	TGCGCCAGCAGCCAAGACGGGGACAGGGGGAATAATTCACCCCTCCACTTT	CASSQDGDRGNNSPLHF
TRBV29-1	.	TRBD1	TRBJ1-1	TGCAGCGCCGGACAGGCTACTGATAGAGAAGCTTTCTTT	CSAGQATDREAFF
TRBV7-6	.	.	TRBJ2-1	TGTGCCAGCAGCTTATTCACCGGGACCAACAATGAGCAGTTCTTC	CASSLFTGTNNEQFF
TRBV6-2/TRBV6-3	once	.	TRBJ1-3	TGTGCCAGCAGTCGTCCGGGACACCTCTCTGGAAACACCATATATTTT	CASSRPGHLSGNTIYF
TRBV6-5	.	TRBD2	TRBJ2-2	TGTGCCAGCGTCAGCGGGGTGAACACCGGGGAGCTGTTTTTT	CASVSGVNTGELFF
TRBV11-3	.	.	TRBJ1-1	TGTGCCAGCAGCTTAGGGGGGGCTATGAACACTGAAGCTTTCTTT	CASSLGGAMNTEAFF
TRBV6-5	.	TRBD1	TRBJ2-2	TGTGCCACCAACACCGAGACAGGGTTCACCGGGGAGCTGTTTTTT	CATNTETGFTGELFF
TRBV6-5	.	.	TRBJ1-1	TGTGCCAGCAGTTCGGGGACACCCAACACTGAAGCTTTCTTT	CASSSGTPNTEAFF
TRBV10-3	.	.	TRBJ1-4	TGTGCCATCAGTGATTGGACAGTTGAAAAACTGTTTTTT	CAISDWTVEKLFF
TRBV28	.	.	TRBJ1-5	TGTGCCAGCAGGTTAGGGAGCCAGGGACTAGGGTATAGCAATCAGCCCCAGCATTTT	CASRLGSQGLGYSNQPQHF
TRBV2	.	.	TRBJ1-1	TGTGCCAGCAGCTGGGGCAGGGGATGGGACACTGAAGCTTTCTTT	CASSWGRGWDTEAFF
TRBV7-9	.	.	TRBJ1-5	TGTGCCAGCAGCCAAATGGGGGGGGTTGAGCCCCAGCATTTT	CASSQMGGVEPQHF
TRBV19	few	TRBD1	TRBJ1-2	TGTGCCAGTAGTATTCAGGGGACAGGGGGATTTGGCTACACCTTC	CASSIQGTGGFGYTF
TRBV19	.	.	TRBJ1-1	TGTGCCAGTAGTTTGGCCGGCGGCACTGAAGCTTTCTTT	CASSLAGGTEAFF
TRBV30	.	.	TRBJ1-2	TGTGCCTGGAGTGTAACCCGGGCGTCTAACTATGGCTACACCTTC	CAWSVTRASNYGYTF
TRBV6-4	.	.	TRBJ1-2	TGTGCCAGCAGTGACGGACGGGGCCTGGATGGCTACACCTTC	CASSDGRGLDGYTF
TRBV30	.	.	TRBJ2-2	TGTGCCTGGAGCCGAACCCGAGACAACACCGGGGAGCTGTTTTTT	CAWSRTRDNTGELFF
TRBV4-1	.	.	TRBJ1-2	TGCGCCAGCAGCCAAGACGTGGCTGGGATGCTGGGATATGGCTACACCTTC	CASSQDVAGMLGYGYTF
TRBV11-2	.	.	TRBJ1-3	TGTGCCAGCAGGGTGCTAGTTGGAAACACCATATATTTT	CASRVLVGNTIYF